The 25 T cell receptor beta chains listed next were all sequenced from one sample in a study of technical replicates of blood from several donors. Sequencing was performed with immunoSEQ multiplex PCR; in TCRdb, only in-frame clones are kept and a portion is missing. The sample comprises 75,000 to 90,000 clones, around nine tenths of which are singletons, and approximately 0.25% rests with the top ten. Material for sequencing was T cells isolated from PBMCs. Receptor source: a human donor in good health.

The V and J genes are TRBV29-1 and TRBJ2-7; tentatively, D is TRBD1 (6 bases). V was clipped by 2 bases and J by 3 bases, with 11 bases between them. This CDR3 spans 13 amino acids. Germline V gene data show CDR1 as SQVTM and CDR2 as ANQGSEA. The CDR3 reads CSVEHRDRYEQYF. The CDR3 region has the DNA TGCAGCGTTGAACACAGGGACCGCTACGAGCAGTACTTC.

The CDR3 sequence is CSVKQGAAPSYEQYF. The DNA for the CDR3 is TGCAGCGTTAAACAGGGGGCCGCCCCTTCCTACGAGCAGTACTTC. This chain uses TRBV29-1 with TRBJ2-7; 9 positions agree with TRBD1. CDR1 is SQVTM, CDR2 ANQGSEA, per germline. With 5 bases clipped from V and 1 base from J, the junction kept 9 bases outside the gene matches. The CDR3 sequence is 15 residues long.

The rearrangement joins TRBV20-1 to TRBJ2-7; D call uncertain. Trimming took off 2 bases at V and 1 base at J, with 3 bases between the two ends. Germline loops: CDR1 DFQATT, CDR2 SNEGSKA (reference sequence). There are 11 residues in the CDR3. The CDR3 bases are TGCAGTGCTAGACTTTCCTACGAGCAGTACTTC. This gives the protein CSARLSYEQYF.

This sequence joins TRBV5-4 and TRBJ2-6; TRBD2 might be the D (6 bases). V was pared by 4 bases and J by 0 bases, with 14 bases between. CDR3 length: 17 amino acids. Germline CDR1 SGHNT, CDR2 YYREEE (reference sequence). The CDR3 sequence is CASSGGTASSGANVLTF. The CDR3 coding sequence is TGTGCCAGCAGCGGCGGGACGGCCAGCTCTGGGGCCAACGTCCTGACTTTC.

V usage is TRBV13 and J usage is TRBJ1-2, with TRBD1 matching 9 bases. CDR3 length equals 16 residues. After removal of 5 bases from V and 2 bases from J, the junction contained 9 bases not matched to a gene. Germline CDR1 and CDR2: PRHDT and FYEKMQ (reference sequence). CDR3 region: CASSQGQGVRNYGYTF. The CDR3 DNA reads as TGTGCCAGCAGCCAGGGACAGGGCGTAAGAAACTATGGCTACACCTTC.

V gene TRBV28 combines with J gene TRBJ2-5, with TRBD2 matching over 10 bases. Germline loops: CDR1 MDHEN, CDR2 SYDVKM. J gave up 1 base and V 5 bases, and 4 bases lay outside the gene matches. CDR3 size: 15 residues. As DNA, the CDR3 is TGTGCCAGCAGTCACCTAGCGGGGGCCCAAGAGACCCAGTACTTC. It specifies CASSHLAGAQETQYF.

The chain links TRBV7-9 to TRBJ1-1, with 11 bases that match TRBD1. The CDR3 has 18 residues. Trimming removed 1 base from V and 4 bases from J; junction bases left unmatched: 11. CDR1 and CDR2 (germline): SEHNR, FQNEAQ (reference sequence). The CDR3 sequence is CASSLVRTGGLPGTEAFF. The CDR3 nucleotides read TGTGCCAGCAGCTTAGTTAGGACAGGGGGCCTCCCCGGCACTGAAGCTTTCTTT. Filled out from reference TRBV7-9 and TRBJ1-1, the complete variable domain reads DTGVSQNPRHKITKRGQNVTFRCDPISEHNRLYWYRQTLGQGPEFLTYFQNEAQLEKSRLLSDRFSAERPKGSFSTLEIQRTEQGDSAMYLCASSLVRTGGLPGTEAFFGQGTRLTVV.

Only one count was recorded for this clone. This rearrangement joins TRBV19 to TRBJ2-5; TRBD1 might be the D (5 bases). The CDR3 totals 13 residues. Looked up from germline, CDR1 is LNHDA and CDR2 is SQIVND (reference sequence). Trimming pared 3 bases from V and 10 bases from J, leaving 15 bases between. In DNA, the CDR3 is TGTGCCAGTAGTATTAATAGGTTGACAGACCAGTACTTC. It specifies CASSINRLTDQYF.

The V and J genes are TRBV5-4 and TRBJ1-2, with D unclear. Trimming left V 0 bases short and J 5 bases short, with 17 bases between. Germline loops: CDR1 SGHNT, CDR2 YYREEE (reference sequence). The CDR3 has 16 residues. CDR3 sequence (DNA): TGTGCCAGCAGCTTGGCCCCCATTTTCGGGAGATATGGCTACACCTTC. Its protein product is CASSLAPIFGRYGYTF. The variable domain in full, completed from reference TRBV5-4 and TRBJ1-2, reads ETGVTQSPTHLIKTRGQQVTLRCSSQSGHNTVSWYQQALGQGPQFIFQYYREEENGRGNFPPRFSGLQFPNYSSELNVNALELDDSALYLCASSLAPIFGRYGYTFGSGTRLTVV.

The rearrangement joins TRBV28 to TRBJ1-5, with 11 nucleotides matching TRBD1. Germline lookup yields CDR1 MDHEN and CDR2 SYDVKM. V dropped 5 bases and J dropped 3; count of bases not matched to a gene: 12. The CDR3 is 18 residues long. CDR3 loop: CASSPYTGTGGYNQPQHF. The CDR3 DNA is TGTGCCAGCAGTCCATACACCGGGACAGGGGGTTACAATCAGCCCCAGCATTTT.

This chain uses TRBV10-2 with TRBJ2-7; a possible D gene is TRBD1 (5 bases). Deletions cut 7 bases from V and 6 bases from J, with 10 bases between. CDR3 length equals 11 residues. The germline V gene has CDR1 WSHSY and CDR2 SAAADI. CDR3 nucleotide sequence: TGCGCCAGCATGGGGCCTTCCGAGCAGTACTTC. Protein product: CASMGPSEQYF.

The chain is built from TRBV11-2 and TRBJ1-2; 7 bases line up with TRBD1. The CDR3 is made up of 16 amino acids. The ends lost 4 bases at V and 1 base at J; junction bases unmatched: 9. Germline V lookup: CDR1 SGHAT, CDR2 FQNNGV. CDR3 in DNA: TGTGCCAGCAGCTCTTGGGACAGATCGATTAACTATGGCTACACCTTC. Protein: CASSSWDRSINYGYTF.

This chain links TRBV4-2 with TRBJ2-1; no clear D gene. Germline V CDR1 and CDR2: LGHNA, YNFKEQ. The CDR3 covers 15 residues. Trimming removed 0 bases from V and 1 base from J, with 7 bases in between. The CDR3 DNA is TGTGCCAGCAGCCAAGAGGCGGAATCCTACAATGAGCAGTTCTTC. The encoded protein is CASSQEAESYNEQFF.

The chain is built from TRBV9 and TRBJ1-5; 7 bases are a match to TRBD1. J gave up 5 bases and V 7 bases, and 21 bases lay outside the gene matches. Germline V gene lookup returns CDR1 SGDLS and CDR2 YYNGEE. This CDR3 comprises 18 residues. The CDR3 here is CASPPLPQDRAPDQPQHF. Written as DNA, the CDR3 is TGTGCCAGCCCACCCTTGCCACAAGACAGGGCCCCTGATCAGCCCCAGCATTTT.

The table lists this clone with a count of one. The chain links TRBV11-3 to TRBJ2-1; the match to TRBD2 covers 8 bases. Germline loops: CDR1 SGHNT, CDR2 YENEEA. CDR3 length: 15 residues. Losses at the gene ends were 0 bases for V and 3 bases for J; bases not matched to a gene: 1. The chain's CDR3 is CASSLESGGYNEQFF. CDR3 coding DNA: TGTGCCAGCAGCTTAGAGAGCGGGGGCTACAATGAGCAGTTCTTC.

Only one count was recorded for this clone. The V call is TRBV9, the J call TRBJ1-1, with D maybe TRBD1 (6 bases). The CDR3 covers 15 residues. Trimming left V 0 bases short and J 5 bases short, with 14 bases between. Germline V gene data show CDR1 as SGDLS and CDR2 as YYNGEE. The DNA of the CDR3 is TGTGCCAGCAGCGTAGCTGAGGGGGTCAGGACTGAAGCTTTCTTT. Amino acid sequence: CASSVAEGVRTEAFF.

This clone was recorded a few times. The V call is TRBV7-9, the J call TRBJ2-1, with 7 bases identical to TRBD2. The CDR3 spans 14 residues. V gave up 3 bases and J gave up 2 bases; unmatched junction bases: 1. The germline gives CDR1 SEHNR, CDR2 FQNEAQ (reference sequence). The CDR3 bases are TGTGCCAGCAGCTTTGGACTAGCCTACAATGAGCAGTTCTTC. Translated: CASSFGLAYNEQFF. Full variable domain (missing parts from reference TRBV7-9 and TRBJ2-1): DTGVSQNPRHKITKRGQNVTFRCDPISEHNRLYWYRQTLGQGPEFLTYFQNEAQLEKSRLLSDRFSAERPKGSFSTLEIQRTEQGDSAMYLCASSFGLAYNEQFFGPGTRLTVL.

The V gene is TRBV5-4, the J gene TRBJ1-2; a possible D gene is TRBD1 (5 bases). Germline V lookup: CDR1 SGHNT, CDR2 YYREEE (reference sequence). The CDR3 extends over 15 amino acids. The germline V and J ends were trimmed by 2 bases and 4 bases, with 15 bases remaining between them. The DNA for the CDR3 is TGTGCCAGCAGCTTCCTGGGGGGAGGGATCTATGGCTACACCTTC. Its translation: CASSFLGGGIYGYTF.

The chain has TRBV5-6 and TRBJ1-2; tentative D call: TRBD1 (5 bases). V shed 4 bases and J shed 4 bases, with 11 bases lying between them. The CDR3 consists of 13 residues. The germline gives CDR1 SGHDT, CDR2 YYEEEE. The chain's CDR3 is CASSPGTAYGYTF. CDR3 nucleotides: TGTGCCAGCAGCCCAGGGACTGCCTATGGCTACACCTTC.

The chain has TRBV6-1 and TRBJ2-7; D is possibly TRBD2 (7 bases). Deletions cut 2 bases from V and 2 bases from J, with 16 bases between. Per germline, CDR1 MNHNS and CDR2 SASEGT. This CDR3 is 16 amino acids long. CDR3 bases: TGTGCCAGCAGTGAATACGAGGGGGGGACTGCCTACGAGCAGTACTTC. Its translation is CASSEYEGGTAYEQYF.

Of note for this clone: The sample holds other DNA sequences that translate to the same CDR3. This chain joins TRBV7-9 and TRBJ2-1, with D hard to call. This CDR3 is 11 amino acids long. Trimming took off 6 bases at V and 5 bases at J, with 5 bases between the two ends. Germline lookup yields CDR1 SEHNR and CDR2 FQNEAQ (reference sequence). The CDR3 DNA reads as TGTGCCAGCAGTCTTAACAATGAGCAGTTCTTC. It translates to CASSLNNEQFF.

V is TRBV5-1 and J is TRBJ2-7; 9 positions match TRBD2. Germline values: CDR1 SGHRS, CDR2 YFSETQ. V dropped 2 bases and J dropped 0; count of bases not matched to a gene: 3. The CDR3 is 15 amino acids. CDR3 DNA: TGCGCCAGCAGCTTTAGCGGGGGTAGCTCCTACGAGCAGTACTTC. It is translated as CASSFSGGSSYEQYF.

The J gene is TRBJ1-2, the V gene TRBV29-1; 7 bases are shared with TRBD1. This CDR3 has 14 residues. Germline lookup yields CDR1 SQVTM and CDR2 ANQGSEA. V lost 3 bases to trimming and J lost 4 bases; unmatched junction nucleotides: 8. The CDR3 region is CSVDLQTGSYGYTF. CDR3 in DNA: TGCAGCGTTGATCTACAGACAGGGAGCTATGGCTACACCTTC.

The V gene is TRBV27, the J gene TRBJ2-5, with 14 positions matching TRBD2. V was pared by 6 bases and J by 5 bases, with 17 bases of the junction left unmatched. Germline values: CDR1 MNHEY, CDR2 SMNVEV (reference sequence). The CDR3 runs 19 residues. CDR3 region: CASRRSGTSGRVWPETQYF. Here the CDR3 DNA reads TGTGCCAGCAGGAGGTCCGGGACTAGCGGGAGAGTTTGGCCCGAGACCCAGTACTTC.

V usage is TRBV6-5 and J usage is TRBJ1-3; D ambiguous. In germline, CDR1 is MNHEY, CDR2 SVGAGI. This CDR3 spans 12 amino acids. V gave up 6 bases and J gave up 8 bases, with 11 bases separating them. CDR3 in amino acids: CASSLGGDTIYF. The CDR3 coding sequence is TGTGCCAGCAGCCTAGGCGGGGACACCATATATTTT.